This T cell receptor beta chain was documented in a study of cytomegalovirus exposure and HLA in healthy donors. As for the study in general: The 120 validation repertoires and the approximately 690 first-cohort repertoires shared a platform, a later analysis reported.

General study findings and limits: Specificity for CMV antigens was confirmed in vitro for a few of the CMV-associated chains. Many donors shared some public TCRs, even though most TCR sequences were rare.

Of note for this clone: Its antigen remains unidentified.

Libraries were prepared by immunoSEQ multiplex PCR; TCRdb keeps only in-frame clonotypes and omits some of them. The data hold approximately 140,000 clones, with about 87% observed a single time. It was the roughly 120-subject validation cohort, separate from the roughly 700-subject first cohort, to which the donors belonged. The V end lost 6 bases, the J end lost 5 bases, and 19 bases lay between the germline ends. CDR1 SNHLY and CDR2 FYNNEI come from the germline V gene. The CDR3 loop spans 15 amino acids. Sequencing used PBMCs. The TCR originated in a man aged 18 to 30 in good health and CMV-seropositive. The chain carries TRBV2 and TRBJ2-5, with D perhaps matching TRBD2 (7 bases). CDR3 nucleotides: TGTGCCAGCAGACCCGGGGGGCGGCCTGGGGAGACCCAGTACTTC. This sequence encodes CASRPGGRPGETQYF. Supplemented by reference TRBV2 and TRBJ2-5, the full variable domain reads EPEVTQTPSHQVTQMGQEVILRCVPISNHLYFYWYRQILGQKVEFLVSFYNNEISEKSEIFDDQFSVERPDGSNFTLKIRSTKLEDSAMYFCASRPGGRPGETQYFGPGTRLLVL.